The clone carrying this T cell receptor (beta chain) occurred many times. What it binds is unknown. Trimming left V 2 bases short and J 7 bases short, with 11 bases between. This CDR3 is 13 amino acids long. Amplified TCR beta CDR3 regions were obtained using RNA transcripts as template. Second-round multiplex PCR followed a first-round RT-PCR using HTBI primers. TCRdb analysed the multiplex PCR reads with MiXCR anew, one entry per CDR3 protein. The table has roughly 170,000 distinct CDR3 sequences, 35% to 45% seen once. This sample is drawn from a study of Graves' ophthalmopathy and Graves' hyperthyroidism. In the study overall: The blood sample was drawn at first diagnosis and before any treatment. Points from the study as a whole: Predictions made by the model for ophthalmopathy progression reached approximately 71% sensitivity and about 72% specificity. Also, most clonotypes expanded in the thyroid above 0.001 frequency appeared in blood.

The sample taken for sequencing was peripheral blood. This sequence joins TRBV12-3 or TRBV12-4 and TRBJ1-2; the D gene is possibly TRBD1 (6 bases). This clonotype was sampled from a man aged 25-45 years with Graves' ophthalmopathy. The CDR3 DNA is TGTGCCAGCAGTTTACAGGGGAGTGGTGGCTACACCTTC. Translated, it gives CASSLQGSGGYTF.